This TCR beta chain was profiled in a study of human T cells and chemical hapten exposure. Overall study results and limits: After DPC sensitization, TCRs above 1 in 1000 frequency showed no change. Versus controls, significantly more large CDR3 similarity clusters arose from expanded TCRs.

Individual cDNA molecules each carried unique molecular identifiers attached by the library. TCRdb re-called the RACE reads through MiXCR, storing one row per CDR3 protein. The table has nearly 350,000 distinct CDR3 sequences, approximately 6.9% seen once. This clonotype was recorded at least ten times. Its antigen is still unknown. The time point here: patch test 1, 2 weeks after DPC sensitization. Noted treatment: therapeutic diphenylcyclopropenone sensitization with weekly scalp DPC. CDR1 SQVTM and CDR2 ANQGSEA come from the germline V gene. The CDR3 is made up of 12 amino acids. V was trimmed by 4 bases and J by 9 bases, leaving 13 bases between them.

The material sequenced was whole blood, taken in connection with sensitization to the hapten diphenylcyclopropenone (DPC). The chain combines TRBV29-1 with TRBJ2-1, with D perhaps matching TRBD2 (5 bases). The TCR comes from a young woman with alopecia areata. Some clones in this sample may be carry-over from other donors' samples. Here the CDR3 DNA reads TGCAGCGTTGCCTCCCTAGCTTCTGAGCAGTTCTTC. It codes for CSVASLASEQFF.